Below are 20 T cell receptor beta chains sequenced from a single sample in a study of blood T cell repertoires in COVID-19. Here immunoSEQ multiplex PCR was the method, and the copy in TCRdb shows in-frame clones only, minus some. The sample shows roughly 240,000 clones, approximately 82% of them seen only once. Sequencing used peripheral blood. Receptor source: a man aged 35-49 years who had recovered from COVID-19.

This sequence joins TRBV3-1 (or the pseudogene TRBV3-2) and TRBJ2-1; the D is unclear. Germline V gene data show CDR1 as LGHDT and CDR2 as YNNKEL (reference sequence). The length of the CDR3 is 12 residues. Trimming shortened V by 0 bases and J by 10 bases, and 7 bases separated the two germline ends. The DNA of the CDR3 is TGTGCCAGCAGCCAAGATGAGAGGGAGCAGTTCTTC. Translating gives CASSQDEREQFF.

The chain employs TRBV5-1 and TRBJ1-4; TRBD1 matches at 8 bases. The V gene end was trimmed by 5 bases and the J gene end by 4 bases; junction bases not matched to a gene: 4. CDR3 length: 14 residues. CDR1 is SGHRS and CDR2 is YFSETQ in the germline V gene. The CDR3 DNA is TGCGCCAGCAGAGAGGGACAGGTTAATGAAAAACTGTTTTTT. It is translated as CASREGQVNEKLFF.

The rearrangement joins TRBV7-2 to TRBJ2-5, with D perhaps TRBD1 (5 bases). The V end lost 1 base, the J end lost 2 bases, and 8 bases lay between the germline ends. CDR1 SGHTA and CDR2 FQGNSA come from the germline V gene. CDR3 length: 14 residues. The CDR3: CASSLVSGQETQYF. The CDR3, as DNA: TGTGCCAGCAGCTTAGTTTCAGGGCAAGAGACCCAGTACTTC.

This clone was seen a few times. The chain joins TRBV6-1 to TRBJ1-6; unclear D gene. The germline V and J ends were trimmed by 1 base and 8 bases, with 12 bases remaining between them. This CDR3 has 15 amino acids. Per germline, CDR1 MNHNS and CDR2 SASEGT. CDR3 in DNA: TGTGCCAGCAGTGAAGTAAGAGGGTTCCATTCACCCCTCCACTTT. The encoded protein is CASSEVRGFHSPLHF.

This clone was recorded once. The V and J genes are TRBV7-7 and TRBJ2-1; TRBD2 matches 11 bases. The germline gives CDR1 SSHAT, CDR2 FNYEAQ (reference sequence). The CDR3 is 18 residues long. V lost 3 bases and J lost 0; bases outside the gene matches: 7. The CDR3 sequence is CASSLLAGGITSYNEQFF. CDR3 bases: TGTGCCAGCAGCTTGTTAGCGGGAGGGATTACCTCCTACAATGAGCAGTTCTTC.

Turning to this clone: Additional DNA sequences in this sample encode the identical CDR3. CDR3 in DNA: TGCGCCAGCAGCTTGGACAGGGCCAACACTGAAGCTTTCTTT. Translation gives CASSLDRANTEAFF. The chain links TRBV5-1 to TRBJ1-1; D possibly corresponds to TRBD1 (6 bases). Germline V gene sequence: CDR1 SGHRS, CDR2 YFSETQ. The CDR3 has 14 amino acids. The germline V and J ends were trimmed by 0 bases and 2 bases, with 8 bases remaining between them.

The chain carries TRBV3-1 (or the pseudogene TRBV3-2) and TRBJ2-7, with 10 nucleotides matching TRBD1. J gave up 2 bases and V 3 bases, and 4 bases lay outside the gene matches. The CDR3 is made up of 15 amino acids. Germline CDR1 is LGHDT and CDR2 is YNNKEL (reference sequence). The DNA of the CDR3 is TGTGCCAGCAGCCACACCGGGACAGGGGCCTACGAGCAGTACTTC. It codes for CASSHTGTGAYEQYF.

The chain employs TRBV5-1 and TRBJ2-3; 13 nucleotides agree with TRBD2. The junction had 10 bases not matched to a gene; V was cut back by 6 bases and J by 6 bases. Germline V gene sequence: CDR1 SGHRS, CDR2 YFSETQ. CDR3 length: 16 amino acids. CDR3 in DNA: TGCGCCAGCACCTTTCGGACTAGCGGGAGTCCGGATACGCAGTATTTT. Encoded protein: CASTFRTSGSPDTQYF.

This chain uses TRBV9 with TRBJ1-2; D possibly corresponds to TRBD1 (6 bases). Germline lookup yields CDR1 SGDLS and CDR2 YYNGEE. V lost 2 bases to trimming and J lost 5 bases, with 13 bases between them. This CDR3 region has 14 residues. The CDR3: CASSVATGPYGYTF. The DNA of the CDR3 is TGTGCCAGCAGCGTGGCGACAGGACCTTATGGCTACACCTTC.

V usage is TRBV14 and J usage is TRBJ2-2; 7 positions match TRBD1. This CDR3 contains 15 residues. CDR1 is SGHDN and CDR2 is FVKESK in the germline V gene. V gave up 0 bases and J gave up 4 bases; unmatched junction bases: 2. This chain's CDR3 is CASSQDGQVTGELFF. The CDR3 region has the DNA TGTGCCAGCAGCCAAGATGGACAGGTCACCGGGGAGCTGTTTTTT.

This chain connects TRBV5-6 to TRBJ1-6, with 8 bases matching TRBD1. CDR3 size: 15 residues. Trimming took 2 bases from V and 6 from J; bases not matched to a gene: 4. Germline values: CDR1 SGHDT, CDR2 YYEEEE. CDR3 DNA sequence: TGTGCCAGCAGCTTCCGGGACAGGCTTAATTCACCCCTCCACTTT. This sequence encodes CASSFRDRLNSPLHF.

This clone has just a few counts. This chain connects TRBV10-3 to TRBJ2-2; 11 bases agree with TRBD1. The junction had 1 base not matched to a gene; V was cut back by 6 bases and J by 1 base. Germline V lookup: CDR1 ENHRY, CDR2 SYGVKD. The CDR3 totals 15 residues. CDR3 coding DNA: TGTGCCATCAGAGGGACAGGGGGGAACACCGGGGAGCTGTTTTTT. Protein: CAIRGTGGNTGELFF.

The rearrangement links TRBV2 to TRBJ1-2; 7 nucleotides agree with TRBD1. The CDR3 contains 13 residues. Per germline, CDR1 SNHLY and CDR2 FYNNEI. The ends lost 8 bases at V and 2 bases at J; junction bases unmatched: 5. CDR3 region: CASSGTANYGYTF. CDR3 DNA sequence: TGTGCCAGCTCGGGGACAGCGAACTATGGCTACACCTTC. The full variable domain, rest sourced from reference TRBV2 and TRBJ1-2, is EPEVTQTPSHQVTQMGQEVILRCVPISNHLYFYWYRQILGQKVEFLVSFYNNEISEKSEIFDDQFSVERPDGSNFTLKIRSTKLEDSAMYFCASSGTANYGYTFGSGTRLTVV.

This sequence joins TRBV5-8 and TRBJ2-3, with 7 bases aligning to TRBD2. The germline V gene encodes CDR1 SGHTS and CDR2 YDEGEE. The V segment lost 0 bases and the J segment 6 bases; nucleotides outside the gene matches: 10. The CDR3 is made up of 16 amino acids. CDR3 loop: CASSLAGEGLADTQYF. DNA for the CDR3: TGTGCCAGCAGCTTGGCGGGGGAGGGGTTGGCGGATACGCAGTATTTT.

The chain links TRBV11-2 to TRBJ2-7; D uncertain. From germline, CDR1 is SGHAT and CDR2 FQNNGV. The CDR3 extends over 15 amino acids. V dropped 5 bases and J dropped 3 bases, with 17 bases sitting between them. CDR3 loop: CASSPRLVQRYEQYF. The CDR3 nucleotides read TGTGCCAGCAGCCCTCGGCTTGTGCAGCGCTACGAGCAGTACTTC.

V gene TRBV7-2 combines with J gene TRBJ1-2; 7 bases line up with TRBD1. The CDR3 runs 15 residues. Per germline, CDR1 SGHTA and CDR2 FQGNSA. Unmatched junction bases numbered 4, after V lost 0 bases and J lost 3 bases. CDR3 residues: CASSLALQGHYGYTF. As DNA, the CDR3 is TGTGCCAGCAGCTTAGCCCTACAGGGGCACTATGGCTACACCTTC.

V and J are TRBV28 and TRBJ1-1; D not resolved. Trimming shortened V by 5 bases and J by 7 bases, and 11 bases separated the two germline ends. The CDR3 covers 12 residues. Germline V lookup: CDR1 MDHEN, CDR2 SYDVKM. The CDR3 coding sequence is TGTGCCAGCAGTACTCCACTAGTTGAAGCTTTCTTT. This codes for CASSTPLVEAFF.

The rearrangement joins TRBV7-2 to TRBJ1-2; TRBD1 agrees at 7 bases. This CDR3 region has 14 residues. CDR1 and CDR2 (germline): SGHTA, FQGNSA. J gave up 1 base and V 5 bases, and 4 bases lay outside the gene matches. The DNA for the CDR3 is TGTGCCAGCAGCCCAGACAGGGTTAACTATGGCTACACCTTC. It specifies CASSPDRVNYGYTF.

The gene calls are TRBV5-4 and TRBJ2-2, with D tentatively TRBD1 (5 bases). V lost 8 bases, J lost 6 bases, and 11 bases lay in between. Per germline, CDR1 SGHNT and CDR2 YYREEE (reference sequence). This CDR3 comprises 12 residues. The CDR3 DNA sequence: TGTGCCAGTGGGGCTGAACCCGGGGAGCTGTTTTTT. Translated: CASGAEPGELFF.

V usage is TRBV5-1 and J usage is TRBJ1-2; 9 positions agree with TRBD1. With 6 bases clipped from V and 7 bases from J, the junction kept 19 bases outside the gene matches. Germline V lookup: CDR1 SGHRS, CDR2 YFSETQ. The CDR3 runs 17 residues. CDR3 residues: CASNPQGSGQGASGYTF. The CDR3 DNA is TGCGCCAGCAATCCTCAGGGCTCGGGACAGGGAGCATCTGGCTACACCTTC.